This T cell receptor beta chain originates from a study of human CD8 memory T cell subsets. The CDR3 runs to 19 residues. In germline, CDR1 is LNHNV, CDR2 YYDKDF (reference sequence). Production of TCR beta libraries used UMI-labeled 5' RACE as the method. TCRdb re-called the 5' RACE reads, yielding one record per CDR3 amino acid sequence without DNA. Reported are thousands of distinct CDR3 sequences; the ten largest clones contain less than 25%. The rearrangement links TRBV15 to TRBJ2-3; TCRdb indicates TRBD2, and absent DNA this call remains unverified. Sequencing input: CD8+ T cells from PBMCs. This receptor was taken from a human donor in good health. The CDR3 sequence is CATSRPGTSGGTSTDTQYF.